Listed here are 9 T cell receptor beta chains from one sample, sequenced in a study of blood T cell repertoires in COVID-19 (dated by TCRdb to between 2020 and 2021). Receptor amplification or capture employed the immunoSEQ multiplex PCR assay. In its TCRdb copy, this immuneACCESS table keeps in-frame sequences only and misses some clones. Where compared with another copy, unresolved V genes explain less than half of these, and the others have no known cause. Recorded for this sample are about 260,000 clones; roughly 86% of them occurred a single time. The ten largest clones add up to 3.6% of the sample. Sequenced sample: peripheral blood. The receptors originated from a young man with active or convalescent COVID-19.

The chain uses TRBV5-3 and TRBJ2-3, with 9 bases matching TRBD1. TRBV5-3 is noted as an ORF with a role that remains uncertain. The CDR3 covers 15 residues. Unmatched junction bases numbered 5, after V lost 4 bases and J lost 2 bases. CDR3 residues: CARSPRDRATDTQYF. For the CDR3, the DNA is TGTGCCAGAAGCCCCCGGGACAGGGCCACAGATACGCAGTATTTT.

The V call is TRBV21-1, the J call TRBJ1-1; the table's D gene call, TRBD1, was not cross checked with the DNA. TRBV21-1 is a pseudogene segment. This CDR3 comprises 11 residues. The CDR3 bases are TGTGCCAGCAGCCAGGGAACTGAAGCTTTCTTT. It specifies CASSQGTEAFF.

The rearrangement uses TRBV24-1 and TRBJ1-5; D is possibly TRBD1 (5 bases). The V gene's germline CDR1 is KGHDR and CDR2 SFDVKD. The CDR3 totals 14 residues. V gave up 6 bases and J gave up 1 base, with 9 bases separating them. The chain's CDR3 is CATSSRVSNQPQHF. The CDR3 nucleotides read TGTGCCACCAGTTCCAGGGTAAGCAATCAGCCCCAGCATTTT.

The rearrangement uses TRBV28 and TRBJ1-6, with D possibly TRBD1 on 5 matching bases. V was cut by 3 bases and J by 8 bases, with 11 bases left in between. Germline V lookup: CDR1 MDHEN, CDR2 SYDVKM. This CDR3 is 14 amino acids long. The CDR3 spells CASSFRTTDSPLHF. The CDR3 DNA reads as TGTGCCAGCAGTTTTCGGACAACGGATTCACCCCTCCACTTT. Full variable domain (outside the CDR3, taken from reference TRBV28 and TRBJ1-6): DVKVTQSSRYLVKRTGEKVFLECVQDMDHENMFWYRQDPGLGLRLIYFSYDVKMKEKGDIPEGYSVSREKKERFSLILESASTNQTSMYLCASSFRTTDSPLHFGNGTRLTVT.

In regard to this clone: The germline gene is not matched at one end of the junction; a read error may be the cause. V and J are TRBV10-3 and TRBJ1-3; unclear D gene. The germline gives CDR1 ENHRY, CDR2 SYGVKD. CDR3 length equals 16 residues. CDR3 in DNA: TGTGCCATCAGTGAGTCATGGGCCTCCCCTGGGAACACCATATATTTT. It yields the protein CAISESWASPGNTIYF.

This chain joins TRBV6-2 or TRBV6-3 and TRBJ1-2; D unresolved. The V and J ends lost 2 bases and 0 bases respectively, with 10 bases between them. Germline CDR1 is MNHEY and CDR2 is SVGEGT. The CDR3 is made up of 15 amino acids. The CDR3 protein is CASSYEVRTNYGYTF. CDR3 coding DNA: TGTGCCAGCAGTTACGAAGTCAGGACTAACTATGGCTACACCTTC.

The chain employs TRBV2 and TRBJ2-7; perhaps TRBD2 as D (5 bases). V gave up 5 bases and J gave up 2 bases, with 10 bases separating them. The germline gives CDR1 SNHLY, CDR2 FYNNEI. This CDR3 region has 13 residues. CDR3 residues: CASSPRGPYEQYF. DNA of the CDR3: TGTGCCAGCAGTCCCCGAGGGCCCTACGAGCAGTACTTC. Full variable domain (outside the CDR3, taken from reference TRBV2 and TRBJ2-7): EPEVTQTPSHQVTQMGQEVILRCVPISNHLYFYWYRQILGQKVEFLVSFYNNEISEKSEIFDDQFSVERPDGSNFTLKIRSTKLEDSAMYFCASSPRGPYEQYFGPGTRLTVT.

The rearrangement joins TRBV4-1 to TRBJ1-5; tentative D call: TRBD1 (6 bases). V lost 1 base and J lost 5, with 12 bases in between. Germline CDR1 MGHRA, CDR2 YSYEKL. This CDR3 spans 15 amino acids. The CDR3 is CASSQGRTADQPQHF. Written as DNA, the CDR3 is TGCGCCAGCAGCCAAGGACGGACAGCCGATCAGCCCCAGCATTTT.

This clone was seen a handful of times. The chain carries TRBV5-4 and TRBJ1-1; maybe TRBD1 (5 bases). This CDR3 is built from 12 residues. CDR1 is SGHNT, CDR2 YYREEE, per germline (reference sequence). Trimming pared 0 bases from V and 8 bases from J, leaving 8 bases between. The CDR3 nucleotides read TGTGCCAGCAGCTTGGCCCGGGGGGAAGCTTTCTTT. It specifies CASSLARGEAFF.